This TCR beta chain was observed in a study of blood T cell repertoires in COVID-19. Recruitment covered about two dozen US areas and drew participants whose ages spanned about 18 to 100 years. Allocation to cohorts depended on clinical history reported by the participants. In the study's own analysis: Reference gene primer amplification gave estimated nucleated cell counts. Sequenced by immunoSEQ multiplex PCR; TCRdb stores in-frame clones only, minus some. That table furnishes V, J and clone size, whereas the DNA furnished D and trimming. The sample consists of around 380,000 clones, approximately 89% of them appearing once. The CDR3 extends over 13 amino acids. CDR1 MNHEY and CDR2 SMNVEV come from the germline V gene (reference sequence). V was cut by 3 bases and J by 3 bases, with 9 bases left in between.

This receptor was taken from a man aged 25-40 years who had recovered from COVID-19. The chain links TRBV27 to TRBJ2-7; D might be TRBD1 (5 bases). What was sequenced was PBMCs or T cells enriched from blood (not recorded which). This chain's CDR3 is CASSFWGFYEQYF. CDR3 DNA: TGTGCCAGCAGTTTTTGGGGCTTCTACGAGCAGTACTTC.